This TCR beta chain was identified in a study of graft-versus-host responses after intestinal transplantation. Study information: Anti-thymocyte globulin induction preceded 2 to 4 years of tacrolimus and steroid maintenance in all recipients.

Some clones are missing from TCRdb's copy, which holds only in-frame ones; the method was immunoSEQ multiplex PCR. The data contain 50,000 or so clones, around nine tenths of them singletons. The CDR3 length is 15 residues. The V segment lost 0 bases and the J segment 6 bases; nucleotides outside the gene matches: 6. Looked up from germline, CDR1 is MNHEY and CDR2 is SMNVEV (reference sequence). This receptor was obtained from a human patient who received an intestinal transplant, so some T cells may come from the graft donor. Sequences were derived from PBMCs, sampled approximately four months after intestinal transplantation. The rearrangement joins TRBV27 to TRBJ2-7; 9 nucleotides agree with TRBD2. The chain's CDR3 is CASSLSPGLAFEQYF. CDR3 nucleotides: TGTGCCAGCAGTTTATCACCGGGACTAGCCTTCGAGCAGTACTTC.